This T cell receptor (beta chain) was retrieved from a study of T cell responses to AZD1222 COVID-19 vaccine. CDR3 length: 15 amino acids. V trimming: 2 bases; J trimming: 0 bases; junction bases outside the gene matches: 4. Germline V gene sequence: CDR1 GTSNPN, CDR2 SVGIG (reference sequence). Only in-frame clones appear in the TCRdb table, and some are missing; sequencing was by immunoSEQ multiplex PCR. Of 120,000 to 150,000 clones listed, 85% to 90% are singletons. The TCR originated in an adult who received the AZD1222 COVID-19 vaccine. Sequenced material: peripheral blood, taken 28 days after the second AZD1222 dose. The chain has TRBV30 and TRBJ2-1; 7 bases align to TRBD2. The CDR3 reads CAWSFGTTSYNEQFF. Written as DNA, the CDR3 is TGTGCCTGGAGTTTCGGGACTACCTCCTACAATGAGCAGTTCTTC.